This TCR beta chain is from a study of blood T cell repertoires in COVID-19 (dated by TCRdb to the early 2020s). A note on the overall study: Collaborator samples came from the United States, Italy and Spain and covered acute and convalescent phases of COVID-19. The material from the prospective study consisted of cDNA or gDNA derived from T cells, B-cell-depleted T cells, or PBMCs. Subjects who had been exposed to COVID-19, were actively infected with it, or had recovered from it provided the deeply sampled blood TCRbeta repertoires that made up the dataset. The repertoires were released in a freely available public database meant as a resource for research on the immune response to SARS-CoV-2. Samples were obtained from the ongoing ImmuneRACE study (first 160 participants) and from about 1,300 subjects provided by 6 global collaborators. Nearly every sample came with metadata listing a de-identified subject ID, COVID-19 status, age in years and sex. Where available, HLA class I and class II types were taken from metadata supplied by the sample provider and were not determined by assay-based typing. Summary of the overall study and its limitations: How much clinical and demographic metadata was included differed by source and by participant, and the metadata was provided uncurated.

The germline V gene encodes CDR1 SGHNT and CDR2 YYREEE (reference sequence). Taken from cysteine to phenylalanine, the CDR3 has 17 residues. The only DNA kept is the CDR3, 51 bases in frame from the first base. V is pared back by 0 bases and J by 7 bases, with 23 bases lying between the germline termini. TCRbeta CDR3 regions were amplified from genomic DNA by means of the immunoSEQ Assay, a bias-controlled multiplex PCR. The original pipeline was this. Nucleated cell counts per sample were estimated from amplification of reference gene primers within the assay. To quantify the absolute abundance of each unique TCRbeta CDR3 rearrangement, sequence reads were collapsed and filtered. For each sample, productive Simpson clonality was calculated by taking the square root of Simpson's diversity index across productive rearrangements. TCRdb took this table from immuneACCESS and kept in-frame rearrangements with V and J called. Such tables lack part of the clones; where checked against another copy, unresolved V genes explain under half of the gap, and the rest is unexplained. That table furnishes V, J and clone size, whereas the DNA furnished D and trimming. The sample table contains fewer than 250,000 clones; only one count was recorded for around 80% of them. The ten top clones hold around 2% of the sample.

Each collaborating institution followed its own protocols to collect whole blood in K2EDTA tubes. For TCRbeta analysis, collaborators shipped samples as frozen whole blood, isolated PBMCs, or DNA extracted from either of those sample types. A word on this clone: Its antigen specificity is not known. Base qualities are not provided; no much larger clone lies one nucleotide away.

What was sequenced was peripheral blood. Rearrangement joined TRBV5-4 to TRBJ2-7; perhaps TRBD2 is the D gene, with 7 bases matching. The receptor was isolated from a woman of 80 years or more with acute or convalescent COVID-19. The CDR3 region: CASSLALGGPQLEEQYF. The sequenced DNA: TGTGCCAGCAGCTTGGCCCTCGGGGGGCCTCAATTGGAGGAGCAGTACTTC.